One sample yielded the 7 T cell receptor beta chains listed below, sequenced in a study of blood T cells in healthy people across ages. Primed by a sample-barcoded 5' primer and a J-beta primer mix, a second PCR proceeded for 7 to 11 cycles. From the 5' RACE reads, TCRdb called clonotypes with MiXCR, one entry per CDR3 protein. Of approximately 1,700,000 distinct CDR3 sequences listed, roughly two fifths are singletons. Sequenced input: blood. These receptors were collected from a human donor in good health.

In this sample, this clonotype turned up many times. The gene calls are TRBV7-9 and TRBJ2-1, with D unresolved. The V end was cut by 8 bases, the J end by 2 bases, with 7 bases between. Germline V gene lookup returns CDR1 SEHNR and CDR2 FQNEAQ (reference sequence). The CDR3 is 12 residues long. The CDR3 loop reads CASGFTYNEQFF. The CDR3 bases are TGTGCCAGCGGTTTTACCTACAATGAGCAGTTCTTC. The whole variable domain, filled in from reference TRBV7-9 and TRBJ2-1, reads DTGVSQNPRHKITKRGQNVTFRCDPISEHNRLYWYRQTLGQGPEFLTYFQNEAQLEKSRLLSDRFSAERPKGSFSTLEIQRTEQGDSAMYLCASGFTYNEQFFGPGTRLTVL.

There are a few counts of this clonotype. The J gene is TRBJ2-3, the V gene TRBV12-3 or TRBV12-4; TRBD1 matches 9 bases. J was trimmed by 2 bases and V by 5 bases; bases with no gene match: 11. The CDR3 covers 17 residues. CDR3 amino acids: CASSGGDRERPTDTQYF. The DNA for the CDR3 is TGTGCCAGCAGTGGGGGGGACAGGGAACGACCCACAGATACGCAGTATTTT.

This clonotype appeared many times. The V call is TRBV7-2, the J call TRBJ2-5; the D gene is possibly TRBD2 (6 bases). Germline assignment: CDR1 SGHTA and CDR2 FQGNSA. The CDR3 totals 15 residues. The ends were cut back, 5 bases at V and 1 base at J, with 14 bases in the middle. The CDR3 loop is CASSINSGIQETQYF. The CDR3 DNA reads as TGTGCCAGCAGCATTAATAGCGGTATCCAAGAGACCCAGTACTTC.

This clonotype occurred a few times. V usage is TRBV14 and J usage is TRBJ2-1, with D perhaps matching TRBD1 (6 bases). The CDR3 runs to 13 residues. Trimming shortened V by 6 bases and J by 8 bases, and 14 bases separated the two germline ends. Germline V gene data show CDR1 as SGHDN and CDR2 as FVKESK. The CDR3 loop reads CASRHTGSDEQFF. The CDR3 DNA reads as TGTGCCAGCAGACACACAGGGAGCGATGAGCAGTTCTTC.

A word on this clonotype: The junction does not match germline at one end; this may be a read error. This chain uses TRBV20-1 with TRBJ2-3; a weak D match, TRBD2 (5 bases). Per germline, CDR1 DFQATT and CDR2 SNEGSKA (reference sequence). The CDR3 is made up of 13 amino acids. CDR3: CSALDPSTDTQYF. The CDR3 nucleotides are TGCAGTGCTCTTGACCCTAGCACAGATACACAGTATTTT.

This chain links TRBV2 with TRBJ2-1; D is perhaps TRBD2 (5 bases). V was shortened by 8 bases and J by 2 bases, with 13 bases between the two germline ends. Germline loops: CDR1 SNHLY, CDR2 FYNNEI. CDR3 length: 14 amino acids. CDR3 coding DNA: TGTGCCAGCGGGCGGGCCGGACCCTACAATGAGCAGTTCTTC. Translated: CASGRAGPYNEQFF.

The V and J genes are TRBV20-1 and TRBJ1-6, with D maybe TRBD1 (5 bases). CDR1 and CDR2 (germline): DFQATT, SNEGSKA (reference sequence). The CDR3 contains 15 residues. With 0 bases removed from V and 7 bases from J, the gap between germline ends came to 13 bases. CDR3 region: CSARDRQLGNSPLHF. As DNA, the CDR3 is TGCAGTGCTAGAGATCGACAGTTGGGGAATTCACCCCTCCACTTT.